Shown below are 19 T cell receptor beta chains from a single sample sequenced in a study of shared clonotypes between healthy human individuals. Generated by immunoSEQ multiplex PCR, the TCRdb table keeps only in-frame clones and is missing some. Here the sample spans approximately 1,000,000 clones, around 78% being singletons. Sequenced: memory CD4+ T cells from PBMCs. Regarding subset: CD45RA-negative fraction. The receptor source for this set is a man aged 18-30 years in good health. Some clones in this sample may be carry-over from other donors' samples.

This clone was recorded only once. J is TRBJ2-5 and V is TRBV15; D possibly corresponds to TRBD1 (6 bases). The germline V and J ends were trimmed by 3 bases and 7 bases, with 15 bases remaining between them. The CDR3 runs 14 residues. In germline, CDR1 is LNHNV, CDR2 YYDKDF (reference sequence). CDR3 region: CATSSGNRDGTQYF. In DNA form, the CDR3 reads TGTGCCACCAGCAGTGGGAACAGGGACGGGACCCAGTACTTC.

The chain employs TRBV5-1 and TRBJ2-1, with D unresolved. Trimming removed 4 bases from V and 6 bases from J, with 11 bases in between. The CDR3 is 13 residues long. Germline V gene lookup returns CDR1 SGHRS and CDR2 YFSETQ. CDR3 sequence reads: CASSGSRPNEQFF. The CDR3 DNA is TGCGCCAGCAGCGGGTCCCGCCCCAATGAGCAGTTCTTC.

In this sample, this clone turned up a few times. The chain is built from TRBV2 and TRBJ1-2; D perhaps matches TRBD1 (5 bases). The CDR3 spans 12 residues. Germline lookup yields CDR1 SNHLY and CDR2 FYNNEI. Trimming cost V 5 bases and J 9 bases, with 13 bases left between them. This chain's CDR3 is CASSLNRQSYTF. CDR3 in DNA: TGTGCCAGCAGTCTTAACAGGCAGAGCTACACCTTC.

Written as DNA, the CDR3 is TGTGCCAGCTCCCCATTCTATGTCAGGGACGGCTCCTACGAGCAGTACTTC. It yields the protein CASSPFYVRDGSYEQYF. The V and J genes are TRBV28 and TRBJ2-7, with D perhaps matching TRBD1 or TRBD2 (5 bases each). The germline CDR1 and CDR2 sequences are MDHEN and SYDVKM. CDR3 length: 17 residues. The V gene lost 8 bases and the J gene lost 0 bases, with 23 bases spanning the gap.

The chain combines TRBV19 with TRBJ1-6; D might be TRBD1 (6 bases). The germline CDR1 and CDR2 sequences are LNHDA and SQIVND (reference sequence). With 5 bases removed from V and 0 bases from J, the gap between germline ends came to 8 bases. CDR3 size: 15 residues. CDR3 protein: CASSPDSSYNSPLHF. For the CDR3, the DNA is TGTGCCAGTAGTCCGGACAGCTCCTATAATTCACCCCTCCACTTT.

CDR3 loop: CASRRTGSSYEQYF. The CDR3 nucleotides are TGTGCCAGCAGACGGACGGGCAGCTCCTACGAGCAGTACTTC. V usage is TRBV28 and J usage is TRBJ2-7; D remains unclear. CDR1 is MDHEN, CDR2 SYDVKM, per germline. Trimming took off 6 bases at V and 0 bases at J, with 12 bases between the two ends. The CDR3 length is 14 residues.

The rearrangement links TRBV5-6 to TRBJ2-3, with 11 nucleotides matching TRBD2. This CDR3 is built from 15 residues. CDR1 and CDR2 from the germline V gene are SGHDT and YYEEEE. Losses at the gene ends were 5 bases for V and 2 bases for J; bases not matched to a gene: 4. The CDR3 loop reads CASSSLAGDTDTQYF. CDR3 in DNA: TGTGCCAGCAGTTCACTAGCGGGAGACACAGATACGCAGTATTTT. Supplemented by reference TRBV5-6 and TRBJ2-3, the full variable domain reads DAGVTQSPTHLIKTRGQQVTLRCSPKSGHDTVSWYQQALGQGPQFIFQYYEEEERQRGNFPDRFSGHQFPNYSSELNVNALLLGDSALYLCASSSLAGDTDTQYFGPGTRLTVL.

The chain combines TRBV30 with TRBJ1-2, with D unresolved. This CDR3 is built from 15 residues. Germline V CDR1 and CDR2: GTSNPN, SVGIG (reference sequence). Trimming took off 0 bases at V and 4 bases at J, with 15 bases between the two ends. CDR3 in DNA: TGTGCCTGGAGTGTACTCGCGGGAGGGAGCTATGGCTACACCTTC. It codes for CAWSVLAGGSYGYTF. The variable domain in full, completed from reference TRBV30 and TRBJ1-2, reads SQTIHQWPATLVQPVGSPLSLECTVEGTSNPNLYWYRQAAGRGLQLLFYSVGIGQISSEVPQNLSASRPQDRQFILSSKKLLLSDSGFYLCAWSVLAGGSYGYTFGSGTRLTVV.

This clone was picked up one time. The chain recombines TRBV5-1 with TRBJ2-1, with D tentatively TRBD2 (6 bases). Trimming removed 4 bases at V and 13 bases at J, with 30 bases between. The CDR3 contains 17 residues. Germline values: CDR1 SGHRS, CDR2 YFSETQ. Here the CDR3 DNA reads TGCGCCAGCAGCCAAACCTTAACCGAGACTAGTGCTCTTCCCCAGTTCTTC. It is translated as CASSQTLTETSALPQFF.

This clone has just a few counts. The gene calls are TRBV10-1 and TRBJ1-1; no firm D call. The CDR3 covers 13 residues. Germline V CDR1 and CDR2: WNHNN, SYGVQD (reference sequence). Trimming removed 0 bases at V and 4 bases at J, with 6 bases between. The CDR3 sequence is CASSESRFTEAFF. In DNA form, the CDR3 reads TGCGCCAGCAGTGAGTCTAGGTTCACTGAAGCTTTCTTT.

This clone was observed at least ten times. In DNA form, the CDR3 reads TGTGCCAGCAGCCTAGTGGGGGGCGTAGGCACTGAAGCTTTCTTT. This sequence encodes CASSLVGGVGTEAFF. The V gene is TRBV5-4, the J gene TRBJ1-1; the D gene is possibly TRBD1 (6 bases). Germline CDR1 SGHNT, CDR2 YYREEE (reference sequence). V lost 4 bases, J lost 4 bases, and 17 bases lay in between. There are 15 residues in the CDR3. Full variable domain (rest looked up from reference TRBV5-4 and TRBJ1-1): ETGVTQSPTHLIKTRGQQVTLRCSSQSGHNTVSWYQQALGQGPQFIFQYYREEENGRGNFPPRFSGLQFPNYSSELNVNALELDDSALYLCASSLVGGVGTEAFFGQGTRLTVV.

The rearrangement joins TRBV7-7 to TRBJ2-1; the D is unclear. Germline CDR1 reads SSHAT; CDR2 reads FNYEAQ (reference sequence). Trimming cost V 1 base and J 9 bases, with 10 bases left between them. The CDR3 sequence is 13 residues long. CDR3 region: CASSLEPAGEQFF. The CDR3 DNA reads as TGTGCCAGCAGCTTAGAGCCTGCAGGTGAGCAGTTCTTC.

The V and J genes are TRBV9 and TRBJ1-2; 10 bases are shared with TRBD1. The V and J ends lost 0 bases and 7 bases, in that order; junction bases with no gene match: 9. The CDR3 totals 16 residues. The germline V gene has CDR1 SGDLS and CDR2 YYNGEE. DNA for the CDR3: TGTGCCAGCAGCGTAGACCCGGGGACAGGGGTACGTGGCTACACCTTC. The encoded protein is CASSVDPGTGVRGYTF.

The chain employs TRBV18 and TRBJ2-5, with 10 positions matching TRBD1. This CDR3 comprises 15 residues. Germline trimming cut 3 bases from V and 5 bases from J; bases unmatched to any gene: 6. Germline loops: CDR1 KGHSH, CDR2 LQKENI. CDR3 residues: CASSPGTGAWETQYF. The CDR3 DNA reads as TGTGCCAGCTCACCCGGGACAGGGGCTTGGGAGACCCAGTACTTC.

The chain recombines TRBV28 with TRBJ1-5, with D tentatively TRBD1 (5 bases). The V end was cut by 8 bases, the J end by 4 bases, with 15 bases between. The CDR3 has 14 amino acids. CDR1 and CDR2 (germline): MDHEN, SYDVKM. CDR3 nucleotide sequence: TGTGCCAGCCGAGGGGCGGCGGCTAATCAGCCCCAGCATTTT. Translation: CASRGAAANQPQHF.

A few counts support this clone. The J gene is TRBJ1-5, the V gene TRBV20-1; 7 bases map to TRBD1. Germline trimming cut 3 bases from V and 15 bases from J; bases unmatched to any gene: 8. Looked up from germline, CDR1 is DFQATT and CDR2 is SNEGSKA (reference sequence). CDR3 length: 11 residues. As DNA, the CDR3 is TGCAGTGCTAGGTCTCGGACAGGAACGCATTTT. It encodes CSARSRTGTHF.

The gene calls are TRBV11-2 and TRBJ2-7; TRBD2 matches 16 bases. Germline V lookup: CDR1 SGHAT, CDR2 FQNNGV. The V and J ends lost 0 bases and 3 bases, in that order; junction bases with no gene match: 8. The CDR3 extends over 19 amino acids. CDR3 residues: CASSLEGTSGRAFFYEQYF. The CDR3 DNA is TGTGCCAGCAGCTTAGAAGGGACTAGCGGGAGGGCCTTTTTCTACGAGCAGTACTTC. The entire variable domain, with the rest obtained from reference TRBV11-2 and TRBJ2-7, is as follows: EAGVAQSPRYKIIEKRQSVAFWCNPISGHATLYWYQQILGQGPKLLIQFQNNGVVDDSQLPKDRFSAERLKGVDSTLKIQPAKLEDSAVYLCASSLEGTSGRAFFYEQYFGPGTRLTVT.

The rearrangement uses TRBV28 and TRBJ1-1; D is undetermined. Germline CDR1 is MDHEN and CDR2 is SYDVKM. This CDR3 has 14 amino acids. The germline V and J ends were trimmed by 4 bases and 1 base, with 10 bases remaining between them. The CDR3 protein is CASSSPRQNTEAFF. The CDR3 DNA sequence: TGTGCCAGCAGTTCCCCCCGACAGAACACTGAAGCTTTCTTT.

The V call is TRBV5-5, the J call TRBJ2-3; D is ambiguous. Deletions cut 0 bases from V and 2 bases from J, with 7 bases between. The CDR3 loop spans 14 amino acids. Germline CDR1 and CDR2: SGHKS and YYEKEE (reference sequence). The chain's CDR3 is CASSLGHFTDTQYF. CDR3 sequence (DNA): TGTGCCAGCAGCTTGGGACACTTCACAGATACGCAGTATTTT.